This T cell receptor (beta chain) emerged from a study of early T cells in non-severe SARS-CoV-2 infection (dated by TCRdb to the early 2020s). For context, the study as a whole: Because TCR sequencing relied on bulk RNA taken from unsorted whole blood, pairing of alpha and beta chains was not possible.

Set within a cohort of healthcare workers in London, UK, this nested case-control study involved weekly PCR testing of nasopharyngeal swabs along with blood sampling. Between 23 and 31 March 2020, the week of the UK lockdown, healthcare workers were enrolled and then followed up weekly for as long as 16 weeks. Library method: 5' RACE. The instrument was a NextSeq 500. The TCR library protocol attached unique molecular identifiers to individual cDNA molecules to correct for sequencing error and PCR bias. Sequencing covered both TCR alpha and beta chains, and within each sample the abundances of alpha and beta sequences were tightly co-correlated. The study's own analysis went as follows. Decombinator V4 was used to perform V gene, J gene and CDR3 annotation of TCR sequences. TCRs were defined as expanded if a significant change between any two time points was detected under a Poisson model with p below 0.0001. TCR abundances were normalised to the total number of TCRs sequenced per sample and expressed as counts per million. MAIT TCRs were defined by TRAV1-2 paired with TRAJ12, TRAJ20 or TRAJ33, and iNKT TCRs by TRAV10 paired with TRAJ18. VDJdb, accessed on 1 November 2021, was searched for TCRs annotated for CMV, EBV and SARS-CoV-2, and TCRs annotated for more than one antigen were excluded. In TCRdb, the public reads were trimmed at Q25 with fastp and aligned with MiXCR, with productive beta chains retained. All rows with the same CDR3 protein become a single entry with the most common DNA and genes. The V and J calls come from TCRdb's annotation, not from the publication. The sample records about 66,000 distinct CDR3 sequences, over 8% of which are singletons. Together, the top ten hold 3% to 3.5% of the sample.

Summary of the overall study and its limitations: VDJdb matching was skewed toward anti-spike CD8 responses and likely underestimated virus-specific expansions, missing private and CD4 specificities.

The CDR3 has 14 amino acids, counting the end cysteine and phenylalanine. Only the CDR3 portion is preserved as DNA: 42 bases, with reading frame beginning at the first base. From a lookup of the germline V gene (reference sequence), CDR1 and CDR2 are SEHNR and FQNEAQ. The junction shows trimming of 7 bases on V and 5 bases on J, and the gene matches do not reach 10 bases of it. At least ten counts were recorded for this clonotype. No antigen is known for it. The record has no base qualities; no much larger clone is one base away. The sequenced sample was whole blood. The receptor chain draws on TRBV7-9 and TRBJ1-2, with 7 middle bases fitting TRBD1. This clonotype was sampled from an adult who was a healthcare worker with PCR-confirmed SARS-CoV-2 infection or an uninfected control (not recorded which). This receptor has the CDR3 CASISSGTEYGYTF. Here is the DNA: TGTGCCAGCATCTCTTCAGGGACAGAGTATGGCTACACCTTC.